Detailed here is one TCR beta chain. The same CDR3 also results from other DNA sequences found in this sample. This specimen comes from a study of OX40 agonist ivuxolimab in advanced cancers. Clones were sequenced by immunoSEQ multiplex PCR, and TCRdb holds only the in-frame ones, with some missing. Of tens of thousands of clones listed, roughly 80% were seen once; the top ten hold 10% to 15%. CDR1 is MNHNS, CDR2 SASEGT, per germline. The CDR3 sequence is 15 residues long. Unmatched junction bases numbered 7, after V lost 8 bases and J lost 2 bases. This chain links TRBV6-1 with TRBJ2-2, with TRBD1 matching over 8 bases. This receptor was taken from an adult with an advanced solid tumor such as melanoma, head and neck, liver or kidney cancer. This specimen consisted of CD4+ or CD8+ T cells sorted from blood, obtained in a trial of the OX40 agonist ivuxolimab. CDR3 nucleotide sequence: TGTGCCAGCGGCCGGGGACAGGCTAACACCGGGGAGCTGTTTTTT. Residues: CASGRGQANTGELFF.